This passage covers 15 T cell receptor beta chains from one sample sequenced in a study of T cell repertoires in cytomegalovirus infection. A single record per CDR3 protein comes from TCRdb applying MiXCR to the reads. This sample yields about 920,000 distinct CDR3 sequences, of which roughly 30% are seen a single time; over 13% belongs to the top ten. These receptors' targets are unknown. The sample in question was cultured CD8+ T cells from PBMCs, obtained from culture after CMV antigen stimulation. These TCRs come from a human donor in good health (CMV status not recorded). Some clones in this sample may be carry-over from other donors' samples.

This clonotype was detected only a few times. V and J are TRBV19 and TRBJ1-2; the match to TRBD1 covers 7 bases. The V and J ends lost 2 bases and 6 bases, in that order; junction bases with no gene match: 3. This CDR3 spans 13 amino acids. Looked up from germline, CDR1 is LNHDA and CDR2 is SQIVND (reference sequence). Here the CDR3 DNA reads TGTGCCAGTAGTATATTTACAGGGGATGGCTACACCTTC. This sequence encodes CASSIFTGDGYTF.

The chain recombines TRBV6-1 with TRBJ2-7, with 8 bases lining up with TRBD1. Trimming at V came to 4 bases and at J to 3 bases, leaving 5 bases not matched to a gene. CDR3 length equals 14 residues. Germline CDR1 reads MNHNS; CDR2 reads SASEGT. The CDR3 bases are TGTGCCAGCAGTGGTCCGGGACAGGTCTACGAGCAGTACTTC. Its protein is CASSGPGQVYEQYF.

The gene calls are TRBV19 and TRBJ1-2, with D uncertain. Trimming shortened V by 6 bases and J by 9 bases, and 17 bases separated the two germline ends. Germline-derived CDR1 and CDR2 are LNHDA and SQIVND (reference sequence). The CDR3 contains 13 residues. CDR3 residues: CASSIREFRSYTF. Here the CDR3 DNA reads TGTGCCAGTAGCATTCGAGAATTTCGGAGCTACACCTTC.

CDR3 bases: TGTGCCAGCAGTTTCAGCCCACTCGGGGATTACGAGCAGTACTTC. Translating gives CASSFSPLGDYEQYF. The rearrangement joins TRBV27 to TRBJ2-7; D may be TRBD2 (5 bases). The CDR3 runs to 15 residues. Germline values: CDR1 MNHEY, CDR2 SMNVEV (reference sequence). With 3 bases removed from V and 4 bases from J, the gap between germline ends came to 16 bases.

The V and J genes are TRBV10-2 and TRBJ1-2, with D unresolved. V was clipped by 4 bases and J by 4 bases, with 7 bases between them. Germline assignment: CDR1 WSHSY and CDR2 SAAADI. The length of the CDR3 is 12 residues. In DNA, the CDR3 is TGCGCCAGCAGTGGGGAAGTCTATGGCTACACCTTC. Translation: CASSGEVYGYTF.

This clonotype was counted ten times or more. This chain uses TRBV7-8 with TRBJ2-3; 9 bases match TRBD1. Germline V lookup: CDR1 SGHVS, CDR2 FQNEAQ. This CDR3 contains 15 residues. The trim removed 4 bases at V and 2 bases at J, leaving 4 bases unmatched. The CDR3, as DNA: TGTGCCAGCAGCTACAGGGGGCGAAACACAGATACGCAGTATTTT. It codes for CASSYRGRNTDTQYF.

The rearrangement joins TRBV7-6 to TRBJ2-2, with D tentatively TRBD1 (5 bases). This CDR3 comprises 16 residues. V was trimmed by 5 bases and J by 3 bases, leaving 16 bases between them. Germline V lookup: CDR1 SGHVS, CDR2 FNYEAQ. The DNA of the CDR3 is TGTGCCAGCAGCCCCGCTCTAGGGGTGTACACCGGGGAGCTGTTTTTT. Translating it yields CASSPALGVYTGELFF.

This chain joins TRBV4-1 and TRBJ2-1, with no clear D. Germline assignment: CDR1 MGHRA and CDR2 YSYEKL. The CDR3 covers 17 residues. The V and J ends lost 1 base and 0 bases respectively, with 13 bases between them. The CDR3 is CASSQGVSPSSYNEQFF. CDR3 DNA sequence: TGCGCCAGCAGCCAAGGGGTATCCCCTAGCTCCTACAATGAGCAGTTCTTC.

The V gene is TRBV20-1, the J gene TRBJ2-7; D possibly corresponds to TRBD1 (7 bases). The CDR3 has 15 residues. Germline V gene sequence: CDR1 DFQATT, CDR2 SNEGSKA (reference sequence). Trimming removed 7 bases from V and 3 bases from J, with 22 bases in between. CDR3: CSVGGSGDLFYEQYV. The CDR3, as DNA: TGCAGTGTAGGGGGCTCGGGAGACCTCTTCTACGAGCAGTACGTC.

The CDR3: CASSLTTNYGYTF. As DNA, the CDR3 is TGTGCCAGCAGTTTAACAACTAACTATGGCTACACCTTC. V is TRBV12-3 or TRBV12-4 and J is TRBJ1-2; D gene unclear. V shed 2 bases and J shed 0 bases, with 4 bases lying between them. CDR3 length equals 13 residues.

This rearrangement joins TRBV2 to TRBJ2-7; TRBD1 matches 8 bases. V shed 4 bases and J 3 bases; nucleotides not matched to a gene: 5. In germline, CDR1 is SNHLY, CDR2 FYNNEI. There are 14 residues in the CDR3. The CDR3 DNA reads as TGTGCCAGCAGTGGCGGGACAGGACTCTACGAGCAGTACTTC. It is translated as CASSGGTGLYEQYF.

This clonotype was counted only a few times. The chain is built from TRBV7-9 and TRBJ1-1; maybe TRBD1 (5 bases). The V gene lost 3 bases and the J gene lost 4 bases, with 12 bases spanning the gap. The CDR3 sequence is 14 residues long. CDR1 and CDR2 (germline): SEHNR, FQNEAQ (reference sequence). In DNA, the CDR3 is TGTGCCAGCAGCTTCGGACCGGGGGGCACTGAAGCTTTCTTT. This gives the protein CASSFGPGGTEAFF.

Regarding this clonotype: One end of the junction does not line up with germline, which may come from a read error. The chain carries TRBV5-1 and TRBJ1-2; D remains unclear. Germline lookup yields CDR1 SGHRS and CDR2 YFSETQ. The CDR3 sequence is 12 residues long. This chain's CDR3 is CASSLALDGYIF. The CDR3 DNA reads TGCGCCAGCAGCTTGGCACTGGATGGCTACATCTTC.

This clonotype was observed a few times. The rearrangement uses TRBV19 and TRBJ2-5; a possible D gene is TRBD2 (6 bases). The ends were cut back, 3 bases at V and 5 bases at J, with 13 bases in the middle. The germline V gene encodes CDR1 LNHDA and CDR2 SQIVND (reference sequence). CDR3 size: 14 residues. The CDR3, as DNA: TGTGCCAGTAGTATCACAACTAGCTACGAGACCCAGTACTTC. Translated, it gives CASSITTSYETQYF.

The chain is built from TRBV5-4 and TRBJ2-1; D unresolved. The CDR3 is made up of 13 amino acids. V lost 4 bases to trimming and J lost 9 bases, with 14 bases between them. In germline, CDR1 is SGHNT, CDR2 YYREEE (reference sequence). The CDR3 loop reads CASSPGPNTEQFF. DNA for the CDR3: TGTGCCAGCAGCCCGGGCCCAAACACTGAGCAGTTCTTC.